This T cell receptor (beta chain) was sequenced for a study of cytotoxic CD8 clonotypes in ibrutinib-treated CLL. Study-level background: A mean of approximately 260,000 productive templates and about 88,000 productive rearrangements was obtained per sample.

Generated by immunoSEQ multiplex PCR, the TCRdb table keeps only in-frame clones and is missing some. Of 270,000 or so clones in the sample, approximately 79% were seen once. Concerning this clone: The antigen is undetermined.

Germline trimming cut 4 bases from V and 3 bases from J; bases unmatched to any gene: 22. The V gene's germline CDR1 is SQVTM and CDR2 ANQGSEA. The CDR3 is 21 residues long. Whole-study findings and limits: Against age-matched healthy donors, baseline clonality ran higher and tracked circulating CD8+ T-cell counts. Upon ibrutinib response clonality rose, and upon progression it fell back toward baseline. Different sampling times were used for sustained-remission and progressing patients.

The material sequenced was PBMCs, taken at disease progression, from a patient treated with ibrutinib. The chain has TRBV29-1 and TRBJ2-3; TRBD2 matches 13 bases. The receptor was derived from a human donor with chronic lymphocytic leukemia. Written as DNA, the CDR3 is TGCAGCGTTGTTTTTAGGGGGCCTTTTGGGACTAGCGGGGCCGATACAGATACGCAGTATTTT. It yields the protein CSVVFRGPFGTSGADTDTQYF.